Listed here are 13 T cell receptor beta chains from one sample, sequenced in a study of shared clonotypes between healthy human individuals. TCRdb's copy holds only in-frame clones and misses some; the assay was immunoSEQ multiplex PCR. The sample has some 2,000,000 clones; nearly 97% are singletons. Sequences were obtained from naive CD4+ T cells sorted from blood. Documented subset: CD45RA+ positively selected. The receptors shown here come from a man younger than 35 in good health.

The chain combines TRBV5-1 with TRBJ1-2, with D uncertain. The CDR3 length is 14 residues. V lost 4 bases and J lost 3, with 13 bases in between. Germline CDR1 and CDR2: SGHRS and YFSETQ. The CDR3 reads CASSPPGSDYGYTF. The CDR3 DNA is TGCGCCAGCAGCCCCCCCGGAAGTGACTATGGCTACACCTTC. Complete variable domain (other parts from reference TRBV5-1 and TRBJ1-2): KAGVTQTPRYLIKTRGQQVTLSCSPISGHRSVSWYQQTPGQGLQFLFEYFSETQRNKGNFPGRFSGRQFSNSRSEMNVSTLELGDSALYLCASSPPGSDYGYTFGSGTRLTVV.

This rearrangement joins TRBV5-6 to TRBJ2-4, with D possibly matching TRBD2 (5 bases). Trimming removed 4 bases from V and 0 bases from J, with 11 bases in between. Looked up from germline, CDR1 is SGHDT and CDR2 is YYEEEE. This CDR3 has 15 residues. The CDR3 here is CASSLHGEAKNIQYF. The CDR3 DNA is TGTGCCAGCAGCCTTCACGGGGAAGCCAAAAACATTCAGTACTTC.

This clone came up a few times. The rearrangement links TRBV10-1 to TRBJ2-7, with D unclear. Trimming stripped 0 bases from V and 2 bases from J, with 2 bases between. The CDR3 has 12 residues. Germline V gene sequence: CDR1 WNHNN, CDR2 SYGVQD (reference sequence). The CDR3 nucleotides read TGCGCCAGCAGTGAGTCGACCTACGAGCAGTACTTC. Amino acids: CASSESTYEQYF.

V is TRBV6-5 and J is TRBJ2-1; D gene unclear. Trimming pared 2 bases from V and 2 bases from J, leaving 7 bases between. CDR3 size: 14 residues. Germline V gene data show CDR1 as MNHEY and CDR2 as SVGAGI. In DNA, the CDR3 is TGTGCCAGCAGTTACATGTCACCCTACAATGAGCAGTTCTTC. Translation: CASSYMSPYNEQFF.

CDR3 sequence (DNA): TGTGCCAGCAGCCAAGCCGACGGGCGGGGGCCCACAGATACGCAGTATTTT. Translating it yields CASSQADGRGPTDTQYF. This chain uses TRBV4-2 with TRBJ2-3; D possibly corresponds to TRBD2 (7 bases). V lost 1 base to trimming and J lost 2 bases, with 16 bases between them. The CDR3 contains 17 residues. Germline CDR1 is LGHNA and CDR2 is YNFKEQ.

In the case of this clone: The same CDR3 also results from other DNA sequences found in this sample. The chain employs TRBV9 and TRBJ2-7, with TRBD2 identical over 14 bases. Losses at the gene ends were 0 bases for V and 7 bases for J; bases not matched to a gene: 3. Germline lookup yields CDR1 SGDLS and CDR2 YYNGEE. The CDR3 length is 15 residues. CDR3 in amino acids: CASSVGGLAGGEQYF. In DNA, the CDR3 is TGTGCCAGCAGCGTAGGTGGACTAGCGGGGGGTGAGCAGTACTTC. Full variable domain (missing parts from reference TRBV9 and TRBJ2-7): DSGVTQTPKHLITATGQRVTLRCSPRSGDLSVYWYQQSLDQGLQFLIQYYNGEERAKGNILERFSAQQFPDLHSELNLSSLELGDSALYFCASSVGGLAGGEQYFGPGTRLTVT.

Comment on this clone: Other DNA variants within this sample encode the same CDR3. The chain combines TRBV19 with TRBJ2-2; 7 bases agree with TRBD1. Germline V gene data show CDR1 as LNHDA and CDR2 as SQIVND (reference sequence). J was trimmed by 0 bases and V by 4 bases; bases with no gene match: 2. This CDR3 is built from 15 residues. The CDR3: CASSNGQANTGELFF. The CDR3 DNA follows: TGTGCCAGTAGTAATGGACAGGCGAACACCGGGGAGCTGTTTTTT. Supplemented by reference TRBV19 and TRBJ2-2, the full variable domain reads DGGITQSPKYLFRKEGQNVTLSCEQNLNHDAMYWYRQDPGQGLRLIYYSQIVNDFQKGDIAEGYSVSREKKESFPLTVTSAQKNPTAFYLCASSNGQANTGELFFGEGSRLTVL.

This chain joins TRBV19 and TRBJ2-6; the match to TRBD1 covers 7 bases. Trimming at V came to 3 bases and at J to 0 bases, leaving 2 bases not matched to a gene. This CDR3 has 16 amino acids. CDR1 is LNHDA and CDR2 is SQIVND in the germline V gene (reference sequence). This chain's CDR3 is CASSIRGRSGANVLTF. DNA for the CDR3: TGTGCCAGTAGTATTAGGGGGCGCTCTGGGGCCAACGTCCTGACTTTC.

J is TRBJ1-2 and V is TRBV6-5; TRBD1 is a possible D gene (6 bases). This CDR3 is built from 13 residues. V lost 6 bases, J lost 8 bases, and 16 bases lay in between. In germline, CDR1 is MNHEY, CDR2 SVGAGI. CDR3 DNA sequence: TGTGCCAGCAGCCCCAGGGGACAAGTGGGCTACACCTTC. This codes for CASSPRGQVGYTF.

The gene calls are TRBV4-1 and TRBJ2-7; TRBD2 aligns across 12 bases. The CDR3 is 20 residues long. The V and J ends lost 1 base and 2 bases, in that order; junction bases with no gene match: 15. The V gene's germline CDR1 is MGHRA and CDR2 YSYEKL. The CDR3 loop reads CASSQVASGGALYPPYEQYF. The CDR3 DNA reads TGCGCCAGCAGCCAAGTAGCTAGCGGGGGGGCTCTCTACCCCCCCTACGAGCAGTACTTC.

This clone was observed once. V gene TRBV25-1 combines with J gene TRBJ1-1; tentative D call: TRBD1 (6 bases). Germline V gene sequence: CDR1 MGHDK, CDR2 SYGVNS. The V end was cut by 8 bases, the J end by 4 bases, with 14 bases between. The CDR3 spans 13 residues. The CDR3 DNA follows: TGTGCCAGCCGAAGGGGGGCAGGCACTGAAGCTTTCTTT. Translated: CASRRGAGTEAFF.

The chain has TRBV11-2 and TRBJ2-1; the match to TRBD2 covers 7 bases. This CDR3 has 16 residues. V lost 4 bases, J lost 4 bases, and 10 bases stayed unmatched. The germline CDR1 and CDR2 sequences are SGHAT and FQNNGV. CDR3: CASSSRLAENYNEQFF. The DNA of the CDR3 is TGTGCCAGCAGCTCCCGACTAGCCGAAAATTACAATGAGCAGTTCTTC.

The chain joins TRBV23-1 to TRBJ2-7, with D perhaps being TRBD1 or TRBD2 (5 bases each). TRBV23-1 is marked as an open reading frame, function uncertain. The CDR3 extends over 12 amino acids. The V end lost 8 bases, the J end lost 2 bases, and 10 bases lay between the germline ends. The CDR3 DNA sequence: TGCGCCAGCCCCGGGACGGCCTACGAGCAGTACTTC. The encoded protein is CASPGTAYEQYF.